The 2 T cell receptor beta chains below come from one sample, sequenced in a study of response to subunit inactivated influenza vaccine. A single record per CDR3 protein comes from TCRdb applying MiXCR to the RT-PCR reads. This table holds over 150,000 distinct CDR3 sequences, about an eighth found once. Sequenced here: CD8+ T cells sorted from PBMCs, sampled about 5 days after vaccination. These receptors were collected from a man aged 50 or older who received an inactivated influenza vaccine.

CDR3 in DNA: TGTGCCAGCAGTTTAGCGGGGAGCGGGAGGGTCAATGAGCAGTTCTTC. Translating gives CASSLAGSGRVNEQFF. The chain has TRBV12-3 or TRBV12-4 and TRBJ2-1, with TRBD2 matching over 10 bases. V gave up 0 bases and J gave up 6 bases; unmatched junction bases: 5. The CDR3 loop spans 16 amino acids.

This clonotype was detected only a few times. This chain connects TRBV12-3 or TRBV12-4 to TRBJ1-2, with a possible D match to TRBD1 (5 bases). CDR3 length equals 14 residues. V was trimmed by 7 bases and J by 5 bases, leaving 17 bases between them. The CDR3 sequence is CASIGAGTQYGYTF. The CDR3 DNA sequence: TGTGCCAGCATCGGTGCCGGGACGCAGTATGGCTACACCTTC.